Shown below are 23 T cell receptor beta chains from a single sample sequenced in a study of cytomegalovirus exposure and HLA in healthy donors. Primers for the PCR totalled 60 Vbeta and 13 Jbeta. Some clones are missing from TCRdb's copy, which holds only in-frame ones; the method was immunoSEQ multiplex PCR. The sample includes approximately 70,000 clones, around 76% of them seen just once. Specimen: PBMCs. These receptor sequences come from a man over 45 in good health and CMV-seronegative.

This sequence joins TRBV7-9 and TRBJ1-1, with D possibly matching TRBD1 (5 bases). The CDR3 has 15 residues. Germline values: CDR1 SEHNR, CDR2 FQNEAQ (reference sequence). V dropped 0 bases and J dropped 5 bases, with 13 bases sitting between them. The CDR3 DNA follows: TGTGCCAGCAGCTTAGCGGCCGGGGGGATGACTGAAGCTTTCTTT. This sequence encodes CASSLAAGGMTEAFF.

This chain connects TRBV7-6 to TRBJ2-1; 8 bases align to TRBD1. The length of the CDR3 is 15 residues. Germline CDR1 is SGHVS and CDR2 is FNYEAQ. Germline trimming cut 2 bases from V and 8 bases from J; bases unmatched to any gene: 8. CDR3 sequence (DNA): TGTGCCAGCAGCTTAAGGACAGGGACGAGCGATGAGCAGTTCTTC. Translated: CASSLRTGTSDEQFF.

V gene TRBV7-2 combines with J gene TRBJ1-5; D gene unclear. The CDR3 totals 13 residues. The V and J ends lost 5 bases and 4 bases respectively, with 9 bases between them. Germline CDR1 is SGHTA and CDR2 is FQGNSA. The CDR3 nucleotides are TGTGCCAGCAGCCCGAACACAAATCAGCCCCAGCATTTT. It encodes CASSPNTNQPQHF.

This clone was seen more than once but under ten times. The chain recombines TRBV12-5 with TRBJ2-7, with a possible D match to TRBD2 (5 bases). The CDR3 loop spans 13 amino acids. The germline CDR1 and CDR2 sequences are LGHNT and FRNRAP. In DNA, the CDR3 is TGTGCCGTCGAGGGCGAATTTGTCTACGAGCAGTACTTC. It encodes CAVEGEFVYEQYF.

This chain uses TRBV7-8 with TRBJ2-7; 8 nucleotides align to TRBD1. Trimming cost V 4 bases and J 4 bases; bases outside gene matches: 9. There are 15 residues in the CDR3. Germline V gives CDR1 SGHVS, CDR2 FQNEAQ. DNA for the CDR3: TGTGCCAGCAGCTCGGACAGGGACGCTCAGTACGAGCAGTACTTC. Translated: CASSSDRDAQYEQYF.

V gene TRBV6-1 combines with J gene TRBJ1-5; no clear D gene. CDR1 and CDR2 from the germline V gene are MNHNS and SASEGT. The CDR3 runs to 14 residues. Trimming removed 8 bases from V and 7 bases from J, with 18 bases in between. This CDR3 reads CASGYQKGGQPQHF. The CDR3 coding sequence is TGTGCCAGCGGCTATCAGAAAGGAGGGCAGCCCCAGCATTTT.

V gene TRBV6-5 combines with J gene TRBJ2-1, with a weak D call TRBD2 (6 bases). Germline CDR1 and CDR2: MNHEY and SVGAGI. V dropped 6 bases and J dropped 4 bases, with 13 bases sitting between them. The length of the CDR3 is 14 residues. The CDR3 sequence is CASSRDLKYNEQFF. The CDR3 nucleotides read TGTGCCAGCAGCCGGGACTTGAAATACAATGAGCAGTTCTTC.

The chain joins TRBV18 to TRBJ2-5; 8 positions match TRBD2. V was clipped by 2 bases and J by 2 bases; unmatched bases: 19. The CDR3 loop spans 20 amino acids. CDR1 is KGHSH and CDR2 is LQKENI in the germline V gene. The CDR3 here is CASSPSPAVQASGLQETQYF. The DNA for the CDR3 is TGTGCCAGCTCACCATCCCCCGCCGTCCAGGCTAGCGGGTTACAAGAGACCCAGTACTTC. Using reference TRBV18 and TRBJ2-5 for the parts outside the CDR3, the full variable domain is NAGVMQNPRHLVRRRGQEARLRCSPMKGHSHVYWYRQLPEEGLKFMVYLQKENIIDESGMPKERFSAEFPKEGPSILRIQQVVRGDSAAYFCASSPSPAVQASGLQETQYFGPGTRLLVL.

The V call is TRBV11-2, the J call TRBJ1-5; 7 nucleotides agree with TRBD1. V shed 5 bases and J 2 bases; nucleotides not matched to a gene: 6. CDR1 and CDR2 from the germline V gene are SGHAT and FQNNGV. The CDR3 sequence is 15 residues long. CDR3 amino acids: CASSRDSRGNQPQHF. DNA for the CDR3: TGTGCCAGCAGCCGGGACAGTCGAGGCAATCAGCCCCAGCATTTT.

The chain's CDR3 is CASRPKSTGYTEAFF. The CDR3 bases are TGTGCCAGCAGGCCGAAATCTACAGGGTACACTGAAGCTTTCTTT. The rearrangement uses TRBV27 and TRBJ1-1; maybe TRBD1 (6 bases). The CDR3 consists of 15 residues. With 6 bases removed from V and 3 bases from J, the gap between germline ends came to 17 bases. CDR1 MNHEY and CDR2 SMNVEV come from the germline V gene (reference sequence).

This clone was seen a single time. The gene calls are TRBV5-4 and TRBJ2-5, with TRBD1 matching over 8 bases. Germline V lookup: CDR1 SGHNT, CDR2 YYREEE (reference sequence). Losses at the gene ends were 5 bases for V and 1 base for J; bases not matched to a gene: 10. The CDR3 spans 16 residues. CDR3: CASRPWDRLSQETQYF. The CDR3 nucleotides read TGTGCCAGCAGGCCCTGGGACAGGCTCTCCCAAGAGACCCAGTACTTC.

The gene calls are TRBV12-5 and TRBJ2-5, with D hard to call. V shed 0 bases and J shed 2 bases, with 10 bases lying between them. This CDR3 comprises 15 residues. Germline CDR1 reads LGHNT; CDR2 reads FRNRAP. The CDR3 bases are TGTGCTAGTGGTTTGGTAATAAGCCATCAAGAGACCCAGTACTTC. This encodes CASGLVISHQETQYF. Full variable domain (remainder filled in from reference TRBV12-5 and TRBJ2-5): DARVTQTPRHKVTEMGQEVTMRCQPILGHNTVFWYRQTMMQGLELLAYFRNRAPLDDSGMPKDRFSAEMPDATLATLKIQPSEPRDSAVYFCASGLVISHQETQYFGPGTRLLVL.

This clone was detected once. V and J are TRBV6-1 and TRBJ1-5; 9 positions agree with TRBD1. Losses at the gene ends were 7 bases for V and 6 bases for J; bases not matched to a gene: 7. CDR3 length: 14 amino acids. Germline lookup yields CDR1 MNHNS and CDR2 SASEGT. CDR3 DNA: TGTGCCAGCACGAACAGGGGGCGCATTCAGCCCCAGCATTTT. It is translated as CASTNRGRIQPQHF.

The J gene is TRBJ1-5, the V gene TRBV6-5; D unresolved. Trimming took 5 bases from V and 3 from J, leaving 11 bases between them. Germline V lookup: CDR1 MNHEY, CDR2 SVGAGI. The CDR3 contains 14 residues. As DNA, the CDR3 is TGTGCCAGCAGTCCCGGGAGCACCAATCAGCCCCAGCATTTT. This encodes CASSPGSTNQPQHF.

J is TRBJ2-2 and V is TRBV10-1; D may be TRBD1 (7 bases). CDR3 length: 15 residues. Germline CDR1 and CDR2: WNHNN and SYGVQD (reference sequence). V lost 8 bases to trimming and J lost 4 bases, with 17 bases between them. CDR3: CASEAGGAGTGELFF. The CDR3 bases are TGCGCCAGCGAAGCAGGGGGAGCGGGCACCGGGGAGCTGTTTTTT.

The V call is TRBV6-1, the J call TRBJ2-7; 9 nucleotides line up with TRBD2. Germline CDR1 reads MNHNS; CDR2 reads SASEGT. V gave up 8 bases and J gave up 2 bases; unmatched junction bases: 4. The CDR3 has 13 amino acids. Here the CDR3 DNA reads TGTGCCAGCGGTCCTAGCGGGGCCTACGAGCAGTACTTC. Translating it yields CASGPSGAYEQYF.

In its sample, this clone was seen once. The rearrangement links TRBV25-1 to TRBJ1-2; 7 nucleotides line up with TRBD1. Germline values: CDR1 MGHDK, CDR2 SYGVNS. The CDR3 covers 12 residues. V was clipped by 5 bases and J by 7 bases; unmatched bases: 4. The CDR3 loop is CASSNRGGGYTF. CDR3 nucleotide sequence: TGTGCCAGCAGTAACAGGGGAGGTGGCTACACCTTC.

The chain combines TRBV6-1 with TRBJ1-6, with TRBD1 matching 7 bases. CDR1 and CDR2 from the germline V gene are MNHNS and SASEGT. The CDR3 sequence is 14 residues long. The ends lost 3 bases at V and 6 bases at J; junction bases unmatched: 2. The chain's CDR3 is CASSDRDSNSPLHF. The DNA for the CDR3 is TGTGCCAGCAGTGACCGGGACAGTAATTCACCCCTCCACTTT.

The chain joins TRBV6-6 to TRBJ2-3; TRBD1 matches at 9 bases. In germline, CDR1 is MNHNY, CDR2 SVGAGI (reference sequence). This CDR3 has 13 amino acids. J lost 5 bases, V lost 5 bases, and 2 bases had no gene match. CDR3 residues: CASSPTGGDTQYF. DNA for the CDR3: TGTGCCAGCAGTCCGACAGGGGGAGATACGCAGTATTTT.

The chain couples TRBV5-1 to TRBJ2-1, with D uncertain. The V end was cut by 4 bases, the J end by 0 bases, with 11 bases between. The CDR3 is 15 residues long. Germline values: CDR1 SGHRS, CDR2 YFSETQ. The CDR3 sequence: CASSPLQSSYNEQFF. CDR3 in DNA: TGCGCCAGCAGCCCCCTACAGAGCTCCTACAATGAGCAGTTCTTC.

The CDR3 DNA follows: TGCGCCAGTACCCTCGAAGACAGAGACGTTGGGGAGCTGTTTTTT. Translating gives CASTLEDRDVGELFF. The chain links TRBV5-1 to TRBJ2-2; a weak D match, TRBD1 (5 bases). CDR3 length equals 15 residues. Germline CDR1 is SGHRS and CDR2 is YFSETQ. V was shortened by 8 bases and J by 8 bases, with 22 bases between the two germline ends.

This clone was recorded a few times. This chain connects TRBV19 to TRBJ2-1; 9 positions agree with TRBD2. Germline loops: CDR1 LNHDA, CDR2 SQIVND (reference sequence). The junction had 10 bases not matched to a gene; V was cut back by 7 bases and J by 6 bases. The CDR3 loop spans 15 amino acids. In nucleotides, the CDR3 is TGTGCCAGTACTATCCTAGCGGGATTTACCAATGAGCAGTTCTTC. Encoded protein: CASTILAGFTNEQFF.

In its sample, this clone was seen once. The V and J genes are TRBV7-8 and TRBJ2-7; 7 nucleotides align to TRBD2. This CDR3 comprises 18 residues. The junction had 14 bases not matched to a gene; V was cut back by 3 bases and J by 0 bases. CDR1 is SGHVS, CDR2 FQNEAQ, per germline. CDR3 bases: TGTGCCAGCAGCTTTCTGAATATTCGGGCTAGCGGCTCCTACGAGCAGTACTTC. Its protein is CASSFLNIRASGSYEQYF. The variable domain in full, with the rest retrieved from reference TRBV7-8 and TRBJ2-7, is GAGVSQSPRYKVAKRGQDVALRCDPISGHVSLFWYQQALGQGPEFLTYFQNEAQLDKSGLPSDRFFAERPEGSVSTLKIQRTQQEDSAVYLCASSFLNIRASGSYEQYFGPGTRLTVT.